The present TCR beta chain was sequenced within a study of T-cell reconstitution after alpha-beta-depleted transplantation in children. Unique molecular identifiers were built into the TCRbeta library. TCRdb processed the PCR reads anew with MiXCR; each CDR3 protein has one entry. The table shows about 640,000 distinct CDR3 sequences, with over 10% occurring only once. Whole-study results and caveats: T-cell numbers and diversity one year post-transplant derived largely from freshly generated T cells. Surviving recipient T cells and intrathymic progenitors accounted for some patients' high TCRbeta diversity at day 60.

Worth noting for this clonotype: Its matching antigen is unknown.

Germline CDR1 reads MNHEY; CDR2 reads SVGEGT. The CDR3 sequence is 14 residues long. Between the trimmed V and J ends, which lost 9 bases and 3 bases, there was a span of 17 bases. The receptor's source is a male patient aged 10-17 years who had a stem cell transplant for acute myeloid leukemia, so the T cells may come from the graft donor. V gene TRBV6-2 or TRBV6-3 combines with J gene TRBJ2-5, with D perhaps matching TRBD2 (5 bases). The sequenced sample was PBMCs, mostly from graft donor cells, obtained 360 days after TCRalphabeta/CD19-depleted stem cell transplant. The CDR3 sequence is CASRPWGVEETQYF. CDR3 nucleotides: TGTGCCAGTAGGCCATGGGGAGTAGAAGAGACCCAGTACTTC.